This T cell receptor (beta chain) came from a study of preoperative IRX-2 immunotherapy in early breast cancer. Treatment given: preoperative locoregional IRX-2 cytokine immunotherapy. Samples came from a phase Ib trial of preoperative locoregional IRX-2 cytokine immunotherapy. CDR3 size: 15 residues. J was trimmed by 4 bases and V by 10 bases; bases with no gene match: 12. Clones were read by immunoSEQ multiplex PCR, and TCRdb kept only the in-frame ones, dropping some. There are 35,000 to 45,000 clones in the sample; approximately 80% occur only once, and 1.2% lies in the top ten. This clone was observed once.

The source of this sequence is a human donor with breast cancer. V usage is TRBV6-7 and J usage is TRBJ2-3; TRBD1 agrees at 9 bases. TRBV6-7 is an ORF for which the function is uncertain. Sequencing used tumor tissue, obtained after IRX-2 immunotherapy. CDR3 loop: CAIKLGQGGSDTQYF. CDR3 bases: TGTGCCATTAAGTTGGGACAGGGTGGATCAGATACGCAGTATTTT.